This is a list of T cell receptor beta chains from one sample in a study of blood T cell repertoires in COVID-19. TCRdb's table, derived via immunoSEQ multiplex PCR, lists solely in-frame clones and lacks some. The table shows about 83,000 clones, with about 82% occurring only once. Material for sequencing was peripheral blood. Receptors were obtained from a woman of 80 years or more in a cohort sampled during active or convalescent COVID-19. Both conserved end residues are part of each CDR3. Fields, in order: J gene, V gene, clone size, D gene, CDR3 protein, CDR3 DNA. A D gene is named only where the DNA matches it firmly. Clone size appears in some rows only: once, few, many, or a class for an expanded clone.

TRBJ2-1 | TRBV4-1 | - | TRBD2 | CASSHPSGSSYNEQFF | TGCGCCAGCAGCCATCCTAGCGGGAGCTCCTACAATGAGCAGTTCTTC
TRBJ1-1 | TRBV30 | - | TRBD1 | CAWSSGTGGTEAFF | TGTGCCTGGAGTTCCGGGACAGGGGGCACTGAAGCTTTCTTT
TRBJ1-2 | TRBV29-1 | - | - | CSVVSGENYGYTF | TGCAGCGTTGTTTCAGGGGAAAACTATGGCTACACCTTC
TRBJ2-2 | TRBV5-1 | - | - | CASSPPSGPGELFF | TGCGCCAGCAGCCCGCCCAGCGGGCCCGGGGAGCTGTTTTTT
TRBJ2-3 | TRBV21-1 | - | - | CASSKVSSGRDSTDTQYF | TGTGCCAGCAGCAAAGTGTCTAGCGGGAGGGATAGCACAGATACGCAGTATTTT
TRBJ2-6 | TRBV2 | - | - | CASSSAGMSSGANVLTF | TGTGCCAGCAGTTCGGCGGGAATGAGCTCTGGGGCCAACGTCCTGACTTTC
TRBJ1-2 | TRBV7-8 | few | - | CASSSASTSYGYTF | TGTGCCAGCAGCTCCGCTTCCACCAGCTATGGCTACACCTTC
TRBJ2-2 | TRBV4-2 | few | TRBD1 | CASSQAGTGGSGELFF | TGTGCCAGCAGCCAAGCCGGGACAGGGGGCAGCGGGGAGCTGTTTTTT
TRBJ1-3 | TRBV19 | once | TRBD1 | CASSNRQGNGPGNTIYF | TGTGCCAGTAGTAACCGACAGGGAAATGGTCCTGGAAACACCATATATTTT
TRBJ2-3 | TRBV11-2 | - | - | CASSLVGEDTQYF | TGTGCCAGCAGCTTAGTCGGGGAAGATACGCAGTATTTT
TRBJ1-1 | TRBV6-1 | once | - | CASSEQEGVPTEAFF | TGTGCCAGCAGTGAACAGGAGGGAGTGCCTACTGAAGCTTTCTTT
TRBJ1-4 | TRBV6-1 | - | TRBD1 | CASSETPTGRKLFF | TGTGCCAGCAGTGAAACCCCGACAGGGAGGAAACTGTTTTTT
TRBJ1-4 | TRBV7-5 | - | - | CARSLGLKESNRDEKLFF | TGTGCCAGAAGCTTAGGATTAAAGGAGAGTAACAGGGATGAAAAACTGTTTTTT
TRBJ2-7 | TRBV5-8 | few | - | CASRSQLTIYEQYF | TGTGCCAGCAGATCTCAGTTAACAATCTACGAGCAGTACTTC
TRBJ2-4 | TRBV24-1 | - | TRBD2 | CATSDSSGSSNIQYF | TGTGCCACCAGTGATTCTAGCGGGAGTTCGAACATTCAGTACTTC
TRBJ1-5 | TRBV5-1 | - | - | CASSSNGENQPQHF | TGCGCCAGCAGCTCTAATGGGGAGAATCAGCCCCAGCATTTT
TRBJ1-2 | TRBV2 | - | - | CASIREQIGYGYTF | TGTGCCAGCATACGGGAGCAGATTGGGTATGGCTACACCTTC
TRBJ2-5 | TRBV30 | once | TRBD2 | CAWGRGEGRVETQYF | TGTGCCTGGGGTAGAGGGGAGGGGAGAGTGGAGACCCAGTACTTC
TRBJ2-2 | TRBV2 | - | TRBD1 | CASRDPGQGFSGELFF | TGTGCCAGCAGAGACCCGGGACAGGGTTTTTCCGGGGAGCTGTTTTTT
TRBJ2-1 | TRBV19 | - | TRBD1 | CASSPPGQDYNEQFF | TGTGCCAGTAGCCCGCCGGGACAGGACTACAATGAGCAGTTCTTC
TRBJ2-1 | TRBV4-1 | - | - | CASPPPGQGGLAVYNEQFF | TGCGCCAGCCCTCCCCCGGGACAGGGTGGACTAGCGGTCTACAATGAGCAGTTCTTC
TRBJ2-2 | TRBV18 | - | - | CASSQSGDTGELFF | TGTGCCAGCTCACAATCAGGGGACACCGGGGAGCTGTTTTTT
TRBJ1-2 | TRBV12-3/TRBV12-4 | - | TRBD1 | CASSQQTGYGYTF | TGTGCCAGCAGCCAACAGACAGGGTATGGCTACACCTTC
TRBJ2-1 | TRBV5-1 | - | TRBD2 | CASSFAGGGYNEQFF | TGCGCCAGCAGCTTCGCGGGGGGAGGGTACAATGAGCAGTTCTTC
TRBJ2-5 | TRBV7-2 | - | - | CASSFSGAGETQYF | TGTGCCAGCAGCTTCTCTGGGGCCGGAGAGACCCAGTACTTC
TRBJ2-2 | TRBV5-1 | - | - | CASSLATGAPGELFF | TGCGCCAGCAGCTTGGCTACAGGTGCACCCGGGGAGCTGTTTTTT
TRBJ1-3 | TRBV19 | - | TRBD1 | CASRTGAGNTIYF | TGTGCCAGTAGGACAGGGGCTGGAAACACCATATATTTT
TRBJ1-4 | TRBV19 | - | - | CASTGIYGEKLFF | TGTGCCAGTACAGGGATTTACGGTGAAAAACTGTTTTTT
TRBJ1-1 | TRBV27 | once | - | CASSPRGSNTEAFF | TGTGCCAGCAGTCCCAGGGGATCTAACACTGAAGCTTTCTTT
TRBJ2-7 | TRBV14 | - | TRBD2 | CASSQVRAGSYEQYF | TGTGCCAGCAGCCAAGTGCGAGCGGGGTCCTACGAGCAGTACTTC
TRBJ1-4 | TRBV19 | few | TRBD1 | CASRTGDEKLFF | TGTGCCAGTCGGACAGGGGATGAAAAACTGTTTTTT
TRBJ2-1 | TRBV6-5 | - | - | CASSYGGSSYNEQFF | TGTGCCAGCAGTTACGGGGGGAGCTCCTACAATGAGCAGTTCTTC
TRBJ1-2 | TRBV4-1 | - | - | CASSQDLLYGYTF | TGCGCCAGCAGCCAAGACTTACTTTATGGCTACACCTTC
TRBJ1-4 | TRBV19 | few | - | CASSNWYRLNEKLFF | TGTGCCAGTAGTAATTGGTACAGACTAAATGAAAAACTGTTTTTT
TRBJ1-2 | TRBV15 | once | - | CATSRVEGVPYGYTF | TGTGCCACCAGCAGAGTGGAAGGGGTCCCCTATGGCTACACCTTC
TRBJ1-2 | TRBV7-8 | - | TRBD1 | CASSPGQGKVDGYTF | TGTGCCAGCAGCCCTGGACAGGGGAAGGTCGATGGCTACACCTTC